The clone carrying this T cell receptor beta chain was observed a handful of times. This specimen belongs to a study of T-cell memory formation after mild COVID-19. In TCRdb, the 5' RACE reads were re-called with MiXCR into one record per CDR3 protein. Seen here are some 130,000 distinct CDR3 sequences, under 30% observed once, and the top ten hold approximately 25%. The source material was PBMCs or a T cell subset sorted from them (not recorded which). The TCR comes from an adult woman who had mild COVID-19 (a few samples of this study predate the infection). Cell type and time point are not known.

This chain's CDR3 is CASSSRLGSTFTSEQFF. For the CDR3, the DNA is TGTGCCAGCAGCAGCCGTTTGGGGAGTACCTTCACGAGTGAGCAGTTCTTC. The chain combines TRBV11-3 with TRBJ2-1; weak D call: TRBD2 (5 bases). The V end lost 5 bases, the J end lost 9 bases, and 26 bases lay between the germline ends. CDR1 and CDR2 from the germline V gene are SGHNT and YENEEA. CDR3 length equals 17 residues.